Presented here are 5 T cell receptor beta chains from one specimen sequenced in a study of early T cells in non-severe SARS-CoV-2 infection. Each CDR3 protein gets one entry after TCRdb re-called the 5' RACE reads with MiXCR. The profile covers about 68,000 distinct CDR3 sequences, with more than 10% appearing a single time and approximately 1.7% taken by the ten largest. The sequencing input was whole blood. These receptors were obtained from an adult who was a healthcare worker with PCR-confirmed SARS-CoV-2 infection or an uninfected control (not recorded which).

This clonotype has only a few counts. J is TRBJ2-5 and V is TRBV7-9; possibly TRBD2 for D (7 bases). This CDR3 has 13 residues. V was cut by 5 bases and J by 5 bases, with 12 bases left in between. Germline V CDR1 and CDR2: SEHNR, FQNEAQ (reference sequence). The chain's CDR3 is CASSGGALETQYF. In DNA, the CDR3 is TGTGCCAGCAGCGGGGGGGCCCTTGAGACCCAGTACTTC.

This clonotype was recorded at least ten times. The chain couples TRBV7-6 to TRBJ2-1; no clear D. Germline CDR1 is SGHVS and CDR2 is FNYEAQ. The V end was cut by 5 bases, the J end by 1 base, with 9 bases between. CDR3 length: 14 amino acids. CDR3 nucleotide sequence: TGTGCCAGCAGCCAAGGATGGTCCTACAATGAGCAGTTCTTC. As protein: CASSQGWSYNEQFF.

This clonotype was recorded at least ten times. This rearrangement joins TRBV10-3 to TRBJ2-7; unclear D gene. Per germline, CDR1 ENHRY and CDR2 SYGVKD. The V end was cut by 3 bases, the J end by 3 bases, with 12 bases between. The CDR3 consists of 14 residues. In DNA, the CDR3 is TGTGCCATCAGTGACGGTCAGAGGAACTACGAGCAGTACTTC. Its translation: CAISDGQRNYEQYF.

This clonotype occurred a few times. This rearrangement joins TRBV4-3 to TRBJ1-5; no clear D. This CDR3 is built from 15 residues. In germline, CDR1 is LGHNA, CDR2 YSLEER. V lost 0 bases, J lost 3 bases, and 9 bases lay in between. In DNA form, the CDR3 reads TGCGCCAGCAGCCAAGATGGTCCGTCCAATCAGCCCCAGCATTTT. Residues: CASSQDGPSNQPQHF.

The J gene is TRBJ1-6, the V gene TRBV5-1; 7 bases match TRBD1. The CDR3 spans 15 residues. V lost 1 base to trimming and J lost 10 bases; unmatched junction nucleotides: 8. Germline V lookup: CDR1 SGHRS, CDR2 YFSETQ. This chain's CDR3 is CASSLQQGKGSPLHF. Here the CDR3 DNA reads TGCGCCAGCAGCTTGCAACAGGGGAAAGGGTCACCCCTCCACTTT.